This T cell receptor beta chain was sequenced in a study of Ad26.COV2.S vaccination and SARS-CoV-2 variants. Study as a whole: The donor was enrolled in the Ad26.COV2.S arm of the COV1001 trial.

Treatment defined: around 19 received Ad26.COV2.S at low or high dose, single or two shots; several received placebo; per-sample allocation not given. Sample collection was performed on day 63 after the first vaccine or placebo injection. Boston provided a donor who was an adult aged 18-55 years. Germline assignment: CDR1 MNHNY and CDR2 SVGAGI (reference sequence). Deletions cut 2 bases from V and 3 bases from J, with 8 bases between. The CDR3 runs 13 residues. Of note for this clone: Its specificity is not known.

Broader study findings: Those who received the vaccine showed greater spike-specific TCR breadth than those given placebo. Reported findings describe substantial breadth in spike-specific CD8+ and CD4+ T cell responses following vaccination.

Some clones are missing from TCRdb's copy, which holds only in-frame ones; the method was immunoSEQ multiplex PCR. The sample consists of about 420,000 clones, 88% of them appearing once. The receptor's source is a person aged 18-60 years who received the Ad26.COV2.S COVID-19 vaccine or a placebo. Material: peripheral blood, obtained in a trial of Ad26.COV2.S vaccine versus placebo. This chain uses TRBV6-6 with TRBJ2-7; D not resolved. The CDR3, as DNA: TGTGCCAGCAGTTACGTGTACGACTACGAGCAGTACTTC. This gives the protein CASSYVYDYEQYF.